The sequence of this TCR beta chain was determined in a study of shared clonotypes between healthy human individuals. Broader study findings: Only blood was sampled, and tissue TCR repertoires likely differ from blood ones.

The germline gives CDR1 MDHEN, CDR2 SYDVKM. This CDR3 region has 14 residues. V was trimmed by 6 bases and J by 4 bases, leaving 13 bases between them. Comments on this clone: Antigen: not known.

Generated by immunoSEQ multiplex PCR, the TCRdb table keeps only in-frame clones and is missing some. The data show about 470,000 clones, with about 85% seen just once and about 12% held by the top ten. The chain is built from TRBV28 and TRBJ1-5; D is possibly TRBD1 (6 bases). This TCR derives from a woman aged 40 to 49 in good health. Some clones in this sample may be carry-over from other donors' samples. Input material: PBMCs. The CDR3 protein is CASRLMQGNQPQHF. The CDR3, as DNA: TGTGCCAGCAGACTAATGCAGGGGAATCAGCCCCAGCATTTT.